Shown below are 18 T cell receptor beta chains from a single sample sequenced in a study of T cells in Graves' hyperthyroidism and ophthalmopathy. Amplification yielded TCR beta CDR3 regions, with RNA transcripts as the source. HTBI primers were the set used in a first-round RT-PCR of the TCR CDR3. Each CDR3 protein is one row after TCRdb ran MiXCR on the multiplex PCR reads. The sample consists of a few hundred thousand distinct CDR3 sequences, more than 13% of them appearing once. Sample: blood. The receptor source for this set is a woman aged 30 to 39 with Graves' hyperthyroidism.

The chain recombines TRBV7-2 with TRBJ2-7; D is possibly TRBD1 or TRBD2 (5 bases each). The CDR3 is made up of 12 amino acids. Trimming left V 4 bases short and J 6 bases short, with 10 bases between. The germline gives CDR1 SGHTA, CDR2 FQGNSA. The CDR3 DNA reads TGTGCCAGCAGCTGGGATGGGGGCGAGCAGTACTTC. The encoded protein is CASSWDGGEQYF.

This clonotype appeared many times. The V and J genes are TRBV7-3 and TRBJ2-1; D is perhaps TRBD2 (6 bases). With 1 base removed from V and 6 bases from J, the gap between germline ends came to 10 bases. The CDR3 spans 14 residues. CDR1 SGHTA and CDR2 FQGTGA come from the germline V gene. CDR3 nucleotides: TGTGCCAGCAGCTTAAGGCAGGGAGGCAATGAGCAGTTCTTC. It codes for CASSLRQGGNEQFF.

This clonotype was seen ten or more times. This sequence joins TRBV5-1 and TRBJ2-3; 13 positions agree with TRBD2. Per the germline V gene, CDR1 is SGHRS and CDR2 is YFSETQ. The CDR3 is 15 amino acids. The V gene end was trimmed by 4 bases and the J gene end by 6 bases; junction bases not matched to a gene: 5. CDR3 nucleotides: TGCGCCAGCAGCGGACTAGCGGGAGTCAGGGATACGCAGTATTTT. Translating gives CASSGLAGVRDTQYF.

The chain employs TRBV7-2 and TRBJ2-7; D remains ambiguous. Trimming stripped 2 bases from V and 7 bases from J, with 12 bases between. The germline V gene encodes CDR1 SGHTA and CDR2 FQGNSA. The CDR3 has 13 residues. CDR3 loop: CASSLMQLGEQYF. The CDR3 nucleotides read TGTGCCAGCAGCTTAATGCAGCTGGGGGAGCAGTACTTC.

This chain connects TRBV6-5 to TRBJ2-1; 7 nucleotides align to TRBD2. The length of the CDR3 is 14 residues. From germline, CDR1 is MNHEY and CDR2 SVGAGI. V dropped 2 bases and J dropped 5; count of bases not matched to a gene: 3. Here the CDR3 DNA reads TGTGCCAGCAGTTACCAGGCGGGAGACAATGAGCAGTTCTTC. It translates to CASSYQAGDNEQFF.

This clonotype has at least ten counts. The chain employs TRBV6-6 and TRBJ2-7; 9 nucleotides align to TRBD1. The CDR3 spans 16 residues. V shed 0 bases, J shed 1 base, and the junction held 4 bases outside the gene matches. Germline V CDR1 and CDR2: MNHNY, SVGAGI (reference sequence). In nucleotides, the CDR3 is TGTGCCAGCAGTTACTCTTTAGGGACAGGGTCCTACGAGCAGTACTTC. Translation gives CASSYSLGTGSYEQYF.

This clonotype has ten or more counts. In DNA form, the CDR3 reads TGTGCCATCCAGGGGACTAGCGGCCATTACGAGCAGTACTTC. Its translation: CAIQGTSGHYEQYF. J is TRBJ2-7 and V is TRBV28; 11 bases fit TRBD2. CDR1 is MDHEN and CDR2 is SYDVKM in the germline V gene. This CDR3 has 14 amino acids. After removal of 10 bases from V and 4 bases from J, the junction contained 9 bases not matched to a gene.

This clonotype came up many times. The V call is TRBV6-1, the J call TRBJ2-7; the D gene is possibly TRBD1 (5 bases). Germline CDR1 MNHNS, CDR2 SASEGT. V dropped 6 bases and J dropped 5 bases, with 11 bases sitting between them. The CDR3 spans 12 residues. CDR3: CASRSQGNEQYF. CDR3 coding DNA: TGTGCCAGCAGATCGCAGGGAAACGAGCAGTACTTC.

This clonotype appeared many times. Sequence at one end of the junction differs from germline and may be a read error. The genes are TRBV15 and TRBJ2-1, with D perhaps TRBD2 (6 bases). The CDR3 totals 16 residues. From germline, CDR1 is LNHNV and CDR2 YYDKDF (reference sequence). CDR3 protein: CATSRDAGLSHNEQFF. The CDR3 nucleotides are TGTGCCACCAGCAGAGATGCGGGACTCTCCCACAATGAGCAGTTCTTC.

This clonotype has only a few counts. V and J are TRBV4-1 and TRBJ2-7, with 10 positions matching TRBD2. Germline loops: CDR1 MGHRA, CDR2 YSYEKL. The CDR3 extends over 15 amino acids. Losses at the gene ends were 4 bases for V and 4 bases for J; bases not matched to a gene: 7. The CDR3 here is CASSRILAGRYEQYF. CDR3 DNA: TGCGCCAGCAGCCGGATACTAGCGGGAAGGTACGAGCAGTACTTC.

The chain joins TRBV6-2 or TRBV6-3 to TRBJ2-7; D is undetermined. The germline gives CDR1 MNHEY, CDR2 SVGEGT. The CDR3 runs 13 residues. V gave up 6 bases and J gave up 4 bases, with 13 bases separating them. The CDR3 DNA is TGTGCCAGCAGCAGGTCCGGTGGGTACGAGCAGTACTTC. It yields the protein CASSRSGGYEQYF.

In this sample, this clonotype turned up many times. The CDR3: CASSTGGSRKQFF. As DNA, the CDR3 is TGTGCCAGCAGTACAGGGGGCAGTAGAAAGCAGTTCTTC. The chain is built from TRBV28 and TRBJ2-1; 9 bases agree with TRBD1. CDR3 length equals 13 residues. After removal of 5 bases from V and 11 bases from J, the junction contained 7 bases not matched to a gene. CDR1 is MDHEN, CDR2 SYDVKM, per germline.

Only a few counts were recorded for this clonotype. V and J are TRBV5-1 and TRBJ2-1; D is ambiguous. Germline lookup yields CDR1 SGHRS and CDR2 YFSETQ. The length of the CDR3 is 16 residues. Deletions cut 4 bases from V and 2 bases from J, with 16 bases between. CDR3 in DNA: TGCGCCAGCAGCCCCGGGCCTAACCATGCCTACAATGAGCAGTTCTTC. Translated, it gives CASSPGPNHAYNEQFF.

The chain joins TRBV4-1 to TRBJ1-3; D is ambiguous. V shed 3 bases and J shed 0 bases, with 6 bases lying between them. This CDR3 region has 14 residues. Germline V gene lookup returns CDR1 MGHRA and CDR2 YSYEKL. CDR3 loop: CASSHQHSGNTIYF. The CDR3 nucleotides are TGCGCCAGCAGCCATCAGCACTCTGGAAACACCATATATTTT.

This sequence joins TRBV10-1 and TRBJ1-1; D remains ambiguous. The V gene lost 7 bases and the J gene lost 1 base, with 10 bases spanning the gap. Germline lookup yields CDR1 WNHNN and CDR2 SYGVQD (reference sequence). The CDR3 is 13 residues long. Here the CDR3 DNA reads TGCGCCAGCACCAAAGACGGGAACACTGAAGCTTTCTTT. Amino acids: CASTKDGNTEAFF.

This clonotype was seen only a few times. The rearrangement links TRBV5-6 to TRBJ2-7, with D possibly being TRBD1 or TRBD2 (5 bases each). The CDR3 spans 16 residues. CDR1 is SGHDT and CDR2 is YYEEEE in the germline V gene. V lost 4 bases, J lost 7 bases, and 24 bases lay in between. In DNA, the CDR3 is TGTGCCAGCAGCGCAAGGCCGGGACGCAGGACCGAGGAGCAGTACTTC. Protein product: CASSARPGRRTEEQYF.

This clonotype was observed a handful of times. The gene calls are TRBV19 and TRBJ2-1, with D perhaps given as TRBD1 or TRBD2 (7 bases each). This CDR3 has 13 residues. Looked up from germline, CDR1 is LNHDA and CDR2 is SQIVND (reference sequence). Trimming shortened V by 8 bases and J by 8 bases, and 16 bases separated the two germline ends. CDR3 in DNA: TGTGCCAGTGGTGGGCCAGGGGGGGATGAGCAGTTCTTC. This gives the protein CASGGPGGDEQFF.

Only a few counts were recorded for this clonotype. This CDR3 reads CAISGRGTYNEQFF. As DNA, the CDR3 is TGTGCCATCAGTGGACGTGGAACCTACAATGAGCAGTTCTTC. The chain employs TRBV10-3 and TRBJ2-1; D not resolved. Germline values: CDR1 ENHRY, CDR2 SYGVKD. Trimming stripped 4 bases from V and 2 bases from J, with 9 bases between. The CDR3 contains 14 residues.